This T cell receptor (beta chain) was sequenced in a study of T cell repertoires in cytomegalovirus infection. Across the study: Indications of both CMV infection and matching HLA type were provided by public TCR beta signatures.

This CDR3 comprises 17 residues. Germline CDR1 is SGHAT and CDR2 is FQDESV (reference sequence). Trimming removed 6 bases at V and 4 bases at J, with 22 bases between. A single record per CDR3 protein comes from TCRdb applying MiXCR to the reads. This table holds 110,000 to 150,000 distinct CDR3 sequences, approximately 30% found once. This clonotype has just a few counts. Its specificity is not known. The chain recombines TRBV11-1 with TRBJ1-5, with D maybe TRBD1 (5 bases). The sample consisted of CD8+ T cells from cultured PBMCs, taken from culture after CMV antigen stimulation. The TCR sequence derives from a human donor in good health (CMV status not recorded). Some clones in this sample may be carry-over from other donors' samples. The CDR3 DNA sequence: TGTGCCAGCAGGTATACCCCGGGGACGGGGGGAAATCAGCCCCAGCATTTT. As protein: CASRYTPGTGGNQPQHF.